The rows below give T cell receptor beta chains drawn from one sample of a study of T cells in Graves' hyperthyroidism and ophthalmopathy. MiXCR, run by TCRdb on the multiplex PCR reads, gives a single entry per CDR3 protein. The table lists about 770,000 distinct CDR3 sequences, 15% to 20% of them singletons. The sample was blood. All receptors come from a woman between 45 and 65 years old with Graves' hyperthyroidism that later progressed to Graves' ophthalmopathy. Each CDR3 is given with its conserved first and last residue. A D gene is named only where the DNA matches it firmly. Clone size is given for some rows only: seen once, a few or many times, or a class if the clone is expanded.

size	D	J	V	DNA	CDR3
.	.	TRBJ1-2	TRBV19	TGTGCCAGTAGAATGATGGGACGGGTTAACTATGGCTACACCTTC	CASRMMGRVNYGYTF
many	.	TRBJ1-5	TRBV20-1	TGCAGTGCTAGCCACCGCAATCAGCCCCAGCATTTT	CSASHRNQPQHF
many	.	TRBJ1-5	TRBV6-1	TGTGCCAGCGGCGGGACGGCAAATCAGCCCCAGCATTTT	CASGGTANQPQHF
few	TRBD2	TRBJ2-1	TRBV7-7	TGTGCTAGCAGCTTAGATACTAGCGGAGGGGAGCAGTTCTTC	CASSLDTSGGEQFF
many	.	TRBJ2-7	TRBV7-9	TGTGCCAGCAGCTTGGGGGACGGATTCGGCGAGCAGTACTTC	CASSLGDGFGEQYF
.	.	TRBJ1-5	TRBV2	TGTGCCAGCAGTGGAGATAGGGAGTACCAGCCCCAGCATTTT	CASSGDREYQPQHF
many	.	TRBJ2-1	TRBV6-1	TGTGCCAGCAGTGACGGAGGCTACAATGAGCAGTTCTTC	CASSDGGYNEQFF
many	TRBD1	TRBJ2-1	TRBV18	TGTGCCAGCTCACTAATCGGGACAGGGACCTACAATGAGCAGTTCTTC	CASSLIGTGTYNEQFF
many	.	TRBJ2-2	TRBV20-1	TGCAGTGCTAGAGAGCGGGGGCAGAACACCGGGGAGCTGTTTTTT	CSARERGQNTGELFF
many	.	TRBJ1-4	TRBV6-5	TGTGCCAGCAGTTACTCCGGGACGAGCAATGAAAAACTGTTTTTT	CASSYSGTSNEKLFF
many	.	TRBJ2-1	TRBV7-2	TGTGCCAGCAGCTTACACCTTTCCAGCTACACCCAGACGAATGAGCAGTTCTTC	CASSLHLSSYTQTNEQFF
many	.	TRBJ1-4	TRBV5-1	TGCGCCAGCAGCCCCCGACAGCAGGCTAATGAAAAACTGTTTTTT	CASSPRQQANEKLFF
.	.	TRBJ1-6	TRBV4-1	TGCGCCAGCAGTCCCTACGAGGGCCGATCTAATTCACCCCTCCACTTT	CASSPYEGRSNSPLHF
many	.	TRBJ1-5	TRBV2	TGTGCCAGCAGTGAATCCTTGGGGACGGGTCAGCCCCAGCATTTT	CASSESLGTGQPQHF
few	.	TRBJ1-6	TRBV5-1	TGCGCCAGCAGCTTGGAGGGGACGGTCTATAATTCACCCCTCCACTTT	CASSLEGTVYNSPLHF
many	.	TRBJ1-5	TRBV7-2	TGTGCCAGCAGCTTAGGATACAGCTTCAATCAGCCCCAGCATTTT	CASSLGYSFNQPQHF
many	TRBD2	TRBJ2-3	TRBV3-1	TGTGCCAGCAGCCAGGGACTAGCTGGGGCGAGATATACGCAGTATTTT	CASSQGLAGARYTQYF
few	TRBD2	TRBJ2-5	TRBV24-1	TGTGCCACCAGTGACCGAAGTAGGACTAGCGGGGGGGCGTTGGAGACCCAGTACTTC	CATSDRSRTSGGALETQYF
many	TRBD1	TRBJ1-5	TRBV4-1	TGCGCCAGCAGCCATTCCAAAGACAGGGGGCTACCAAGCAATCAGCCCCAGCATTTT	CASSHSKDRGLPSNQPQHF
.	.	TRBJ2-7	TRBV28	TGTGCCAGCAAATTAGGGACGGTACCCTACGAGCAGTACTTC	CASKLGTVPYEQYF
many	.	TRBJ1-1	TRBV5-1	TGCGCCAGCAGGAGGGAGGAGGACACTGAAGCTTTCTTT	CASRREEDTEAFF
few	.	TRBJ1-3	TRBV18	TGTGCCAGCTCACCGTCAGTGGCTGGAAACACCATATATTTT	CASSPSVAGNTIYF
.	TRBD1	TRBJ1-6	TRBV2	TGTGCCAGCAGGGAAGACAGGGCCTATAATTCACCCCTCCACTTT	CASREDRAYNSPLHF
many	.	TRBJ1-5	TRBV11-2	TGTGCCAGCAGCGTCACAGGCCAGGGAGGAAATCAGCCCCAGCATTTT	CASSVTGQGGNQPQHF
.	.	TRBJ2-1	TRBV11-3	TGTGCCAGCAGCTTCGGGGAGTGGGGCGCTGAGCAGTTCTTC	CASSFGEWGAEQFF
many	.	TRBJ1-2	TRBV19	TGTGCCAGTAGTTCCGGCCTTGGGGGAATCTATGGCTACACCTTC	CASSSGLGGIYGYTF
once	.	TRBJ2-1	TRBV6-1	TGTGCCAGCAGCCCTCATAAACAGGGAACTTCCTACAATGAGGAGTTCTTC	CASSPHKQGTSYNEEFF
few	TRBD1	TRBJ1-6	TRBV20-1	TGCAGTGCTAGGGAAGGGGGACAGAATTCACCCCTCCACTTT	CSAREGGQNSPLHF
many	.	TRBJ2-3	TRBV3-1	TGTGCCAGCAGCCAAAGGGTATCAGATACGCAGTATTTT	CASSQRVSDTQYF
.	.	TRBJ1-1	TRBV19	TGTGCCAGTAGTTCCCCGGGACAAGCGAACACTGAAGCTTTCTTT	CASSSPGQANTEAFF